A selection of T cell receptor beta chains follows, all from one sample in a study of blood T cell repertoires in COVID-19. Clones were sequenced by immunoSEQ multiplex PCR, and TCRdb holds only the in-frame ones, with some missing. In the table there are about 240,000 clones, just under 85% of which are singletons. The sample was peripheral blood. These receptors all stem from an elderly woman with acute or convalescent COVID-19. CDR3s include the opening cysteine and the closing phenylalanine or tryptophan. The D gene is left open where the match is weak. Size is stated for part of the rows, as once, few or many counts, or as a class when the clone is expanded.

v_gene	d_gene	j_gene	abundance	CDR3nt	CDR3aa
TRBV28	.	TRBJ1-6	many	TGTGCCAGCATTCGAGATGGTAATTCACCCCTCCACTTT	CASIRDGNSPLHF
TRBV6-5	TRBD1	TRBJ1-1	.	TGTGCCAGCCGGACAGGGGAGAACACTGAAGCTTTCTTT	CASRTGENTEAFF
TRBV2	TRBD1	TRBJ2-2	.	TGTGCCAGCAGCCGGGACAGGGGTTTTGGCGGGGAGCTGTTTTTT	CASSRDRGFGGELFF
TRBV7-2	TRBD1	TRBJ1-2	.	TGTGCCAGCAGCTCCAGGGGGGCCTGGGGCTACACCTTC	CASSSRGAWGYTF
TRBV4-1	.	TRBJ1-2	.	TGCGCCAGCAGCATTGGGGGGGGCGGTCAAGGCTACACCTTC	CASSIGGGGQGYTF
TRBV5-1	TRBD1	TRBJ1-1	.	TGCGCCAGCAGGCTTGGGACAGACGAAGCTTTCTTT	CASRLGTDEAFF
TRBV2	TRBD1	TRBJ1-6	.	TGTGCCAGCAGGTTGGACAGGGGACAATCACCCCTCCACTTT	CASRLDRGQSPLHF
TRBV10-3	TRBD1	TRBJ2-7	.	TGTGCCGCCCAGGGGACAGGGGGAGGAGAGCAGTACTTC	CAAQGTGGGEQYF
TRBV2	.	TRBJ1-2	.	TGTGCCAGCAGTGAGCCCCCCGGGGGTGGCTACACCTTC	CASSEPPGGGYTF
TRBV25-1	TRBD1	TRBJ1-6	.	TGTGCCAGCACCCCCCGGGACAGTTATAATTCACCCCTCCACTTT	CASTPRDSYNSPLHF
TRBV2	.	TRBJ1-2	.	TGTGCCAGCAGTGAAGTGCGGACCTACCAGATAACGGGGGGCTACACCTTC	CASSEVRTYQITGGYTF
TRBV7-3	.	TRBJ2-1	.	TGTGCCAGCAGCTTAACAGGAGGTTCCTACAATGAGCAGTTCTTC	CASSLTGGSYNEQFF
TRBV7-2	TRBD1	TRBJ1-5	.	TGTGCCAGCAGCTTATCAGGGGGTAGCAATCAGCCCCAGCATTTT	CASSLSGGSNQPQHF